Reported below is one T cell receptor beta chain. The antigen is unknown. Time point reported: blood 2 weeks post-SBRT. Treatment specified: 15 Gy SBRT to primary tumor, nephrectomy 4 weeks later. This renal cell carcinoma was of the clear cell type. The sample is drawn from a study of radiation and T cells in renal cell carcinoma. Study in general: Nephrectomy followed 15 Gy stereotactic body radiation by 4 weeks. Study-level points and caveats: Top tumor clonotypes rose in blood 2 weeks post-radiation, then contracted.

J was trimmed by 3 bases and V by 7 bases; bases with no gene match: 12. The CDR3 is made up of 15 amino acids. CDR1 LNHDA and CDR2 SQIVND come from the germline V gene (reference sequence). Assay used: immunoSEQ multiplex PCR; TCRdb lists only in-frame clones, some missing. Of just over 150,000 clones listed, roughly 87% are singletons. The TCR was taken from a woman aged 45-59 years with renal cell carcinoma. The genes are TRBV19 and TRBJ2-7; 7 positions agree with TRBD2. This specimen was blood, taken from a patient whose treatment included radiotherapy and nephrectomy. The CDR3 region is CASTRTGGSLYEQYF. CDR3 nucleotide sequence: TGTGCCAGTACCCGGACGGGGGGAAGTCTCTACGAGCAGTACTTC.